Each of the 17 T cell receptor beta chains below was sequenced from the same sample in a study of T cells after yellow fever vaccination (dated by TCRdb to the late 2010s). Interpreted using the paper, the treatment or condition label stands for: live attenuated yellow fever vaccine strain. The library was generated by 5' RACE. TCRdb lists the instrument as Illumina NovaSeq 6000. TCRdb took the public reads, trimmed them with fastp at Q25, ran MiXCR for clone calling and kept in-frame beta chains. Every CDR3 protein is listed once, alongside the most common genes and DNA of its rows. The sample table contains some 290,000 distinct CDR3 sequences; only one count was recorded for about 10% of them. The top ten clones comprise about 3% of the sample. The starting material was CD4+ T cells sorted from PBMCs, obtained 45 days after the yellow fever booster vaccination. Receptors originate from a man between 18 and 35 years old who received the YFV17D yellow fever vaccine.

This clonotype was seen a handful of times. The gene calls are TRBV20-1 and TRBJ1-6; D unclear. Per germline, CDR1 DFQATT and CDR2 SNEGSKA (reference sequence). This CDR3 has 14 amino acids. V was clipped by 7 bases and J by 4 bases, with 14 bases between them. The CDR3 is CSGRSGLYNSPLHF. CDR3 in DNA: TGCAGTGGACGGTCTGGGTTATATAATTCACCCCTCCACTTT.

This clonotype has just a few counts. This chain joins TRBV2 and TRBJ2-1; 11 bases are a match to TRBD2. V dropped 8 bases and J dropped 0; count of bases not matched to a gene: 12. This CDR3 spans 18 amino acids. CDR1 is SNHLY and CDR2 is FYNNEI in the germline V gene. For the CDR3, the DNA is TGTGCCAGCTGTTCACTAGCGGGGGCCGATTCCTCCTACAATGAGCAGTTCTTC. As protein: CASCSLAGADSSYNEQFF.

Many counts were recorded for this clonotype. The chain uses TRBV5-1 and TRBJ1-1; D is possibly TRBD1 (6 bases). The V end lost 4 bases, the J end lost 7 bases, and 17 bases lay between the germline ends. The CDR3 has 14 residues. Germline V gene lookup returns CDR1 SGHRS and CDR2 YFSETQ. The CDR3 sequence is CASSRQQGWGEAFF. As DNA, the CDR3 is TGCGCCAGCAGCCGACAGCAGGGGTGGGGTGAAGCTTTCTTT.

In this sample, this clonotype turned up a few times. CDR3 bases: TGTGCCAGCAGCCGCATTAGCGGGGGGGCCGGGAGCGAGCAGTTCTTC. This sequence encodes CASSRISGGAGSEQFF. The chain employs TRBV6-5 and TRBJ2-1; 11 positions match TRBD2. Per germline, CDR1 MNHEY and CDR2 SVGAGI. The V and J ends lost 6 bases and 10 bases, in that order; junction bases with no gene match: 14. The CDR3 sequence is 16 residues long.

The V call is TRBV5-1, the J call TRBJ2-2; D may be TRBD1 or TRBD2 (6 bases each). The ends were cut back, 5 bases at V and 4 bases at J, with 15 bases in the middle. CDR1 and CDR2 from the germline V gene are SGHRS and YFSETQ. There are 15 residues in the CDR3. CDR3 in DNA: TGCGCCAGCAGTTGGGGGGCGCGGAGCACCGGGGAGCTGTTTTTT. Translation: CASSWGARSTGELFF.

The sample holds a few counts of this clonotype. V and J are TRBV3-1 and TRBJ2-7; possibly TRBD1 for D (6 bases). Trimming pared 4 bases from V and 8 bases from J, leaving 18 bases between. From germline, CDR1 is LGHDT and CDR2 YNNKEL (reference sequence). The CDR3 consists of 14 residues. CDR3 DNA: TGTGCCAGCAGCCCACAGGCCCGAGGGACAAAGCAGTACTTC. It encodes CASSPQARGTKQYF.

V is TRBV6-6 and J is TRBJ2-1, with D possibly TRBD1 on 6 matching bases. V lost 6 bases and J 0 bases, leaving 9 bases between the germline ends. The germline V gene encodes CDR1 MNHNY and CDR2 SVGAGI (reference sequence). The length of the CDR3 is 14 residues. In DNA, the CDR3 is TGTGCCAGCAGCGGACAGTTCTCCTACAATGAGCAGTTCTTC. It codes for CASSGQFSYNEQFF.

The V gene is TRBV5-1, the J gene TRBJ1-4; 9 bases match TRBD1. This CDR3 has 15 amino acids. The germline V gene has CDR1 SGHRS and CDR2 YFSETQ. J was trimmed by 7 bases and V by 0 bases; bases with no gene match: 4. This chain's CDR3 is CASSLAGQGPEKLFF. DNA of the CDR3: TGCGCCAGCAGCTTGGCGGGACAGGGTCCTGAAAAACTGTTTTTT.

CDR3 nucleotide sequence: TGCAGTGCTAGGACAGGGGATGAAAAACTGTTTTTT. It codes for CSARTGDEKLFF. V gene TRBV20-1 combines with J gene TRBJ1-4; 8 nucleotides align to TRBD1. Losses at the gene ends were 3 bases for V and 6 bases for J; bases not matched to a gene: 0. Germline V gene lookup returns CDR1 DFQATT and CDR2 SNEGSKA (reference sequence). The CDR3 extends over 12 amino acids.

This clonotype was picked up a small number of times. V gene TRBV12-3 or TRBV12-4 combines with J gene TRBJ2-2; no firm D call. CDR3 length equals 13 residues. Trimming pared 5 bases from V and 1 base from J, leaving 5 bases between. The CDR3 here is CASSARNTGELFF. In DNA form, the CDR3 reads TGTGCCAGCAGTGCAAGGAACACCGGGGAGCTGTTTTTT.

Only a few counts were recorded for this clonotype. The J gene is TRBJ1-1, the V gene TRBV12-3 or TRBV12-4; 11 nucleotides agree with TRBD1. The CDR3 runs to 13 residues. V trimming: 6 bases; J trimming: 11 bases; junction bases outside the gene matches: 8. Written as DNA, the CDR3 is TGTGCCAGCAGCCCCGGGACAGGGGGGCAGGCTTTCTTT. Amino acids: CASSPGTGGQAFF.

This clonotype occurred many times. This chain joins TRBV28 and TRBJ2-7; D gene ambiguous. Deletions cut 3 bases from V and 0 bases from J, with 6 bases between. The CDR3 runs 13 residues. Germline V CDR1 and CDR2: MDHEN, SYDVKM. The CDR3 spells CASSFRSSYEQYV. The CDR3 DNA follows: TGTGCCAGCAGTTTCAGGAGCTCCTACGAGCAGTACGTC.

This clonotype showed up many times. The chain combines TRBV6-2 or TRBV6-3 with TRBJ1-2; unclear D gene. The CDR3 has 12 residues. Trimming cost V 5 bases and J 3 bases, with 7 bases left between them. The germline V gene encodes CDR1 MNHEY and CDR2 SVGEGT. In DNA, the CDR3 is TGTGCCAGCAGTCCGGCCGACTATGGCTACACCTTC. As protein: CASSPADYGYTF.

The V call is TRBV5-1, the J call TRBJ2-5, with D possibly matching TRBD1 (5 bases). Germline-derived CDR1 and CDR2 are SGHRS and YFSETQ. Trimming removed 4 bases from V and 1 base from J, with 11 bases in between. The CDR3 contains 14 residues. CDR3 bases: TGCGCCAGCAGCCCCAGGGTGGCCCAAGAGACCCAGTACTTC. It translates to CASSPRVAQETQYF.

The gene calls are TRBV18 and TRBJ1-2; D is unresolved. V dropped 3 bases and J dropped 6 bases, with 5 bases sitting between them. The CDR3 length is 11 residues. Germline V lookup: CDR1 KGHSH, CDR2 LQKENI. CDR3 DNA: TGTGCCAGCTCACCTGACGATGGCTACACCTTC. Its translation: CASSPDDGYTF.

Only a few counts were recorded for this clonotype. The gene calls are TRBV5-5 and TRBJ1-5; 7 nucleotides agree with TRBD1. The CDR3 runs to 14 residues. Per germline, CDR1 SGHKS and CDR2 YYEKEE (reference sequence). J gave up 5 bases and V 2 bases, and 4 bases lay outside the gene matches. In DNA, the CDR3 is TGTGCCAGCAGCTTAATAGGGGGCGATCAGCCCCAGCATTTT. Translated: CASSLIGGDQPQHF.

This clonotype was seen a few times. The genes are TRBV28 and TRBJ1-6; D remains unclear. The germline V and J ends were trimmed by 6 bases and 4 bases, with 10 bases remaining between them. This CDR3 has 14 amino acids. CDR1 and CDR2 from the germline V gene are MDHEN and SYDVKM. The CDR3 loop reads CASSRETYNSPLHF. The CDR3 region has the DNA TGTGCCAGCAGCCGGGAGACATATAATTCACCCCTCCACTTT.